One T cell receptor beta chain is described in this entry. Its antigen is as yet unknown. The sample is drawn from a study of blood T cells in healthy people across ages. With a J-beta primer mix and a sample-barcoded 5' primer, a second PCR ran about 6 to 11 cycles. TCRdb processed the 5' RACE reads anew with MiXCR; each CDR3 protein has one entry. The sample has about 640,000 distinct CDR3 sequences, around three fifths seen once. V shed 4 bases and J shed 2 bases, with 11 bases lying between them. The CDR3 covers 14 residues. Regarding the study as a whole: Naive T cell percentage and TCR beta diversity correlated strongly. Higher diversity, along with more naive CD4+ cells, distinguished long-lived donors from aged donors.

Sequenced input: blood. This sequence joins TRBV12-3 or TRBV12-4 and TRBJ2-5, with a possible D match to TRBD2 (5 bases). The receptor's source is a man between 60 and 75 years old in good health. The CDR3 DNA reads TGTGCCAGCAGTTCACTCCCGGGGCAAGAGACCCAGTACTTC. Translation gives CASSSLPGQETQYF.